These 2 T cell receptor beta chains originate from one sample sequenced in a study of T cells in tuberculosis. Thawed, overnight-rested PBMC were stained with GMM-loaded CD1B tetramer, viability dye and anti-CD3, then sorted. The CD1B tetramers carried C32 glucose monomycolate purified from Rhodococcus equi. Assay used: immunoSEQ multiplex PCR; TCRdb lists only in-frame clones, some missing. The sample lists 88,000 or so clones, around 90% occurring once. The sample consisted of CD1b-GMM tetramer-negative cells sorted from PBMCs. The receptor source for this set is an adult woman with latent tuberculosis.

This clone is a singleton in its sample. The CDR3: CASRQGVKAFF. In nucleotides, the CDR3 is TGTGCCAGCAGACAGGGTGTAAAAGCTTTCTTT. The gene calls are TRBV6-5 and TRBJ1-1; the D gene is possibly TRBD1 (6 bases). V lost 6 bases, J lost 9 bases, and 11 bases lay in between. Germline V gene lookup returns CDR1 MNHEY and CDR2 SVGAGI. The CDR3 has 11 residues.

J is TRBJ2-5 and V is TRBV5-1, with D maybe TRBD1 (5 bases). Trimming took off 0 bases at V and 2 bases at J, with 11 bases between the two ends. Germline V gene sequence: CDR1 SGHRS, CDR2 YFSETQ. This CDR3 comprises 15 residues. The CDR3 DNA follows: TGCGCCAGCAGCTTGGCTCAGGGAAGGCAAGAGACCCAGTACTTC. Translated: CASSLAQGRQETQYF.